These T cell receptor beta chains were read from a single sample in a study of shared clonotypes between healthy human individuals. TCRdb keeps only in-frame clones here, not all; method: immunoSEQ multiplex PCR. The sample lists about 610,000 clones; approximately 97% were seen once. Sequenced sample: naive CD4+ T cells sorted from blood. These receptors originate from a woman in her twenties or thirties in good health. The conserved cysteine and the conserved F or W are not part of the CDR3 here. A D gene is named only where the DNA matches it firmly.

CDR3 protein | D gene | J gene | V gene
SVRLAGTTDTQY | TRBD2 | TRBJ2-3 | TRBV29-1
ASSLGLAVWDGDNEQF | TRBD2 | TRBJ2-1 | TRBV11-2
ASSTPLRDIY | NA | TRBJ2-4 | TRBV19
ATSSRTGATNEKLF | TRBD1 | TRBJ1-4 | TRBV15
ASSSAPELAGFDEQY | TRBD2 | TRBJ2-7 | TRBV28
ASSIGPGDSYEQY | NA | TRBJ2-7 | TRBV19
ASSPAGTGVYEQY | TRBD1 | TRBJ2-7 | TRBV27
ASSSRLAGGASYEQY | TRBD2 | TRBJ2-7 | TRBV5-1
ASSVPAGVSYEQY | NA | TRBJ2-7 | TRBV28
ASSPFGSYNEQF | NA | TRBJ2-1 | TRBV28
ASSRTGDWQETQY | TRBD1 | TRBJ2-5 | TRBV25-1
ASSSGRSAPEAF | NA | TRBJ1-1 | TRBV19
ASSPGTEVKEQY | NA | TRBJ2-7 | TRBV18
ASSHIQSEAF | NA | TRBJ1-1 | TRBV4-1
ASSSSQGSKELF | NA | TRBJ2-2 | TRBV5-1
ASSRTSGENQPQH | NA | TRBJ1-5 | TRBV5-1
SVEPYNEQF | NA | TRBJ2-1 | TRBV29-1
ASIGISTDTQY | NA | TRBJ2-3 | TRBV19
ASSLSANQAGNTIY | NA | TRBJ1-3 | TRBV7-9
ASSIDFGGSTYEQY | TRBD2 | TRBJ2-7 | TRBV19
ASSLVSLNTEAF | NA | TRBJ1-1 | TRBV7-9
ASSERQVAGGAETQY | TRBD2 | TRBJ2-5 | TRBV18
ASSPNTRGGNQPQH | NA | TRBJ1-5 | TRBV18
ASSDVAGGPDTQY | TRBD2 | TRBJ2-3 | TRBV2
ASRVRLVREETQY | NA | TRBJ2-5 | TRBV5-1
AISDYDRGRSYEQY | TRBD1 | TRBJ2-7 | TRBV10-3